The 7 T cell receptor beta chains below all came from one sample that was sequenced in a study of response to subunit inactivated influenza vaccine. One entry per CDR3 protein results from TCRdb running MiXCR on the RT-PCR reads. The sample yields about 570,000 distinct CDR3 sequences, roughly 10% seen once. The data were also submitted as part of a second study, on T cells expressing NK-cell markers. That investigation notes: As the method of synthesis, 5'RACE template switching with UMIs yielded TCR beta cDNA.

Sequences were derived from PBMCs from blood, sampled on the day of vaccination. The receptors were sampled from a middle-aged man who received an inactivated influenza vaccine.

The CDR3, as DNA: TGCAGCGCTTCAGGGACAGGGATATCCGTTGGCTCCTACGAGCAGTACTTC. Protein sequence: CSASGTGISVGSYEQYF. The genes are TRBV29-1 and TRBJ2-7; TRBD1 matches at 9 bases. Trimming removed 7 bases from V and 0 bases from J; junction bases left unmatched: 16. The CDR3 consists of 17 residues. In germline, CDR1 is SQVTM, CDR2 ANQGSEA.

V and J are TRBV20-1 and TRBJ2-7; 7 bases fit TRBD2. There are 15 residues in the CDR3. Germline V lookup: CDR1 DFQATT, CDR2 SNEGSKA (reference sequence). With 6 bases clipped from V and 0 bases from J, the junction kept 11 bases outside the gene matches. In DNA, the CDR3 is TGCAGTGCCGAAAGACTAGCAGTGAGCTCCTACGAGCAGTACTTC. Encoded protein: CSAERLAVSSYEQYF.

This clonotype has a handful of counts. The CDR3 sequence is CASSRPGEHYNEQFF. Here the CDR3 DNA reads TGCGCCAGCAGCCGACCAGGGGAGCATTACAATGAGCAGTTCTTC. This chain connects TRBV5-1 to TRBJ2-1, with D perhaps TRBD1 (6 bases). The germline gives CDR1 SGHRS, CDR2 YFSETQ. Trimming pared 4 bases from V and 4 bases from J, leaving 15 bases between. This CDR3 has 15 residues.

The chain links TRBV19 to TRBJ2-7; TRBD2 matches at 7 bases. The CDR3 consists of 14 residues. The junction had 7 bases not matched to a gene; V was cut back by 5 bases and J by 3 bases. Germline V gene data show CDR1 as LNHDA and CDR2 as SQIVND (reference sequence). The CDR3 DNA sequence: TGTGCCAGTAGTGTGGGACTATCCCACTACGAGCAGTACTTC. Its protein is CASSVGLSHYEQYF. Complete variable domain (other parts from reference TRBV19 and TRBJ2-7): DGGITQSPKYLFRKEGQNVTLSCEQNLNHDAMYWYRQDPGQGLRLIYYSQIVNDFQKGDIAEGYSVSREKKESFPLTVTSAQKNPTAFYLCASSVGLSHYEQYFGPGTRLTVT.

Comment on this clonotype: The germline gene is not matched at one end of the junction; a read error may be the cause. The V gene is TRBV7-9, the J gene TRBJ2-2; 10 bases are shared with TRBD1. The germline CDR1 and CDR2 sequences are SEHNR and FQNEAQ (reference sequence). This CDR3 contains 17 residues. The CDR3 DNA reads as TGTGCCAGCAGCCTCCAGACAGGGGGCATATCCACCGGCGAGCTGTTTTTT. Residues: CASSLQTGGISTGELFF.

This clonotype was picked up a small number of times. The chain employs TRBV24-1 and TRBJ2-1; no clear D. With 0 bases removed from V and 9 bases from J, the gap between germline ends came to 5 bases. In germline, CDR1 is KGHDR, CDR2 SFDVKD. This CDR3 is built from 12 residues. CDR3 nucleotide sequence: TGTGCCACCAGTGATTTGAGGAGTGAGCAGTTCTTC. As protein: CATSDLRSEQFF.

This clonotype was observed many times. The chain employs TRBV12-3 or TRBV12-4 and TRBJ1-6, with no clear D. The CDR3 extends over 12 amino acids. The ends were cut back, 0 bases at V and 7 bases at J, with 1 base in the middle. The chain's CDR3 is CASSLANSPLHF. The CDR3 DNA follows: TGTGCCAGCAGTTTAGCGAATTCACCCCTCCACTTT.